In its sample, the clone carrying this TCR beta chain was seen once. Its antigen is unidentified. The data were taken from a study of graft-versus-host responses after intestinal transplantation. CDR3 length: 11 residues. Germline lookup yields CDR1 MNHNS and CDR2 SASEGT. V was trimmed by 6 bases and J by 7 bases, leaving 9 bases between them. Here immunoSEQ multiplex PCR was the method, and the copy in TCRdb shows in-frame clones only, minus some. The sample holds tens of thousands of clones, over 90% seen once. The rearrangement uses TRBV6-1 and TRBJ1-1; no definite D call. This specimen was unstimulated CD8+ T cells sorted from spleen or lymph node cells, taken before transplant. This TCR was sampled from a human donor who was the organ donor for an intestinal transplant. The CDR3 reads CASRGGVEAFF. CDR3 sequence (DNA): TGTGCCAGCAGGGGCGGGGTTGAAGCTTTCTTT.